This TCR beta chain was found in a study of T cells in localized non-small cell lung cancer. Comment on this clone: The antigen remains unidentified.

Findings and caveats of the study: Greater blood T cell density accompanied longer overall survival. The tumor had only one region sequenced, so heterogeneity remains possible. Out of the top 100 tumor clones, a median approximately 57 were seen in adjacent lung. Of the tissues analyzed, uninvolved adjacent lung showed maximal T cell clonality, greater than tumor.

TCRdb keeps only in-frame clones here, not all; method: immunoSEQ multiplex PCR. This sample has roughly 17,000 clones, with approximately 80% found just once. The sequence was obtained from a female donor aged 60 or older with stage I lung adenocarcinoma. The sequencing used peripheral blood, collected before any cancer treatment.

The chain's CDR3 is CASSPPIKGGTEAFF. The CDR3 DNA is TGTGCCAGCTCACCTCCGATTAAAGGGGGCACTGAAGCTTTCTTT. V usage is TRBV18 and J usage is TRBJ1-1; TRBD1 might be the D (6 bases). V lost 3 bases, J lost 4 bases, and 15 bases lay in between. CDR3 length: 15 residues. Per the germline V gene, CDR1 is KGHSH and CDR2 is LQKENI.